The sequence of this T cell receptor beta chain was determined in a study of T cell responses to AZD1222 COVID-19 vaccine. This CDR3 has 14 residues. The germline V gene encodes CDR1 MDHEN and CDR2 SYDVKM. The J segment lost 3 bases and the V segment lost 5 bases, leaving 6 bases of the junction unmatched. About this clone: Its antigen is not identified.

General study points: Among AZD1222 vaccinees, only five or six were seropositive at baseline. Spike was spanned by vaccine-associated CD4 TCRs, which were dominant at 160-218 and 743-854. Epitopes outside B.1.351 and B.1.1.7 mutated regions reportedly drew nearly half of spike TCRs.

The repertoire was sequenced with immunoSEQ multiplex PCR; TCRdb's copy has only in-frame clones and lacks some. The table lists 120,000 to 150,000 clones, approximately 90% of them singletons, with 5% in the top ten. The source material was peripheral blood, sampled on day 0 of AZD1222 vaccination. This chain joins TRBV28 and TRBJ1-1, with 7 positions matching TRBD1. The receptor comes from an adult in good health. In DNA form, the CDR3 reads TGTGCCAGCAGTGACAGGGCCGGGGACACTGAAGCTTTCTTT. Translation gives CASSDRAGDTEAFF.